Shown below are 23 T cell receptor beta chains from a single sample sequenced in a study of blood T cell repertoires in COVID-19. Sequencing was performed with immunoSEQ multiplex PCR; in TCRdb, only in-frame clones are kept and a portion is missing. Here the sample spans more than 90,000 clones, about 83% being singletons. Sequenced sample: peripheral blood. These TCRs come from a man between 65 and 79 years old with acute or convalescent COVID-19.

The count of this clone is one. The CDR3 reads CASSVPSGISNEQFF. The DNA for the CDR3 is TGTGCCAGCAGTGTACCTAGCGGGATTAGCAATGAGCAGTTCTTC. This chain connects TRBV27 to TRBJ2-1; 9 bases line up with TRBD2. There are 15 residues in the CDR3. The germline V gene has CDR1 MNHEY and CDR2 SMNVEV (reference sequence). The V gene end was trimmed by 5 bases and the J gene end by 6 bases; junction bases not matched to a gene: 8.

The chain is built from TRBV6-5 and TRBJ2-1, with TRBD2 matching 9 bases. V was clipped by 6 bases and J by 15 bases; unmatched bases: 12. The CDR3 contains 13 residues. Germline CDR1 MNHEY, CDR2 SVGAGI. The CDR3 DNA sequence: TGTGCCAGCAGCTCCGGGACTAGCAGGTTATTGTTCTTC. Amino acid sequence: CASSSGTSRLLFF.

The chain employs TRBV4-1 and TRBJ2-7; 7 bases line up with TRBD1. This CDR3 has 15 residues. With 2 bases clipped from V and 0 bases from J, the junction kept 4 bases outside the gene matches. CDR1 MGHRA and CDR2 YSYEKL come from the germline V gene. The CDR3 loop reads CASSQPGTASYEQYF. The CDR3 DNA follows: TGCGCCAGCAGCCAACCAGGGACAGCCTCCTACGAGCAGTACTTC.

The gene calls are TRBV29-1 and TRBJ2-7; 12 nucleotides match TRBD2. Germline CDR1 SQVTM, CDR2 ANQGSEA. This CDR3 is built from 18 residues. The V gene end was trimmed by 0 bases and the J gene end by 0 bases; junction bases not matched to a gene: 9. CDR3 sequence: CSVEEETSGSRNSYEQYF. In nucleotides, the CDR3 is TGCAGCGTTGAAGAAGAGACTAGCGGGAGTCGGAACTCCTACGAGCAGTACTTC.

The table lists this clone with a count of one. This CDR3 reads CAWSTGGGETQYF. The CDR3, as DNA: TGTGCCTGGAGTACTGGGGGCGGAGAGACCCAGTACTTC. The genes are TRBV30 and TRBJ2-5, with TRBD1 as a possible D gene (6 bases). The V end lost 2 bases, the J end lost 4 bases, and 11 bases lay between the germline ends. CDR1 GTSNPN and CDR2 SVGIG come from the germline V gene (reference sequence). The CDR3 spans 13 residues.

This clone was seen more than once but under ten times. The chain is built from TRBV11-2 and TRBJ2-7; 12 bases line up with TRBD2. CDR3 length: 15 residues. The germline gives CDR1 SGHAT, CDR2 FQNNGV. V shed 5 bases, J shed 4 bases, and the junction held 6 bases outside the gene matches. The CDR3 loop is CASSNGLAGFYEQYF. The CDR3 region has the DNA TGTGCCAGCAGCAACGGACTAGCGGGATTTTACGAGCAGTACTTC.

This rearrangement joins TRBV10-3 to TRBJ1-1; D possibly corresponds to TRBD1 (5 bases). The CDR3 is made up of 15 amino acids. V was shortened by 6 bases and J by 1 base, with 15 bases between the two germline ends. Germline lookup yields CDR1 ENHRY and CDR2 SYGVKD. The CDR3 loop reads CAIRNITGQNTEAFF. In DNA, the CDR3 is TGTGCCATCAGGAATATTACAGGACAGAACACTGAAGCTTTCTTT.

The J gene is TRBJ1-2, the V gene TRBV5-1; the D gene is possibly TRBD1 (6 bases). V lost 2 bases to trimming and J lost 4 bases, with 15 bases between them. The germline V gene has CDR1 SGHRS and CDR2 YFSETQ. The CDR3 covers 15 residues. As DNA, the CDR3 is TGCGCCAGCAGCTTCGGACAGTCAGGGGCCTATGGCTACACCTTC. Residues: CASSFGQSGAYGYTF.

This chain links TRBV5-1 with TRBJ1-2, with D perhaps TRBD1 (5 bases). V lost 3 bases and J 0 bases, leaving 9 bases between the germline ends. CDR3 length: 14 amino acids. CDR1 and CDR2 (germline): SGHRS, YFSETQ. This CDR3 reads CASSSPGANYGYTF. The CDR3 region has the DNA TGCGCCAGCAGCTCCCCGGGGGCTAACTATGGCTACACCTTC.

The chain uses TRBV5-6 and TRBJ1-3; TRBD1 agrees at 8 bases. Germline V lookup: CDR1 SGHDT, CDR2 YYEEEE. The CDR3 is made up of 15 amino acids. Trimming took 4 bases from V and 4 from J; bases not matched to a gene: 7. This CDR3 reads CASSPAGGAGNTIYF. The CDR3 DNA sequence: TGTGCCAGCAGCCCTGCAGGGGGCGCCGGAAACACCATATATTTT.

This chain connects TRBV13 to TRBJ2-1; a weak D match, TRBD2 (5 bases). V lost 4 bases to trimming and J lost 0 bases, with 13 bases between them. This CDR3 is built from 16 residues. Looked up from germline, CDR1 is PRHDT and CDR2 is FYEKMQ (reference sequence). The CDR3 nucleotides read TGTGCCAGCAGCTCAACTTCGGGGAGCTCCTACAATGAGCAGTTCTTC. Translating gives CASSSTSGSSYNEQFF.

The chain employs TRBV7-2 and TRBJ2-7, with 9 bases matching TRBD2. Germline V gene sequence: CDR1 SGHTA, CDR2 FQGNSA. This CDR3 region has 15 residues. J lost 0 bases, V lost 4 bases, and 4 bases had no gene match. CDR3 sequence (DNA): TGTGCCAGCAGCTCTCTAGCGGGAAACTCCTACGAGCAGTACTTC. Encoded protein: CASSSLAGNSYEQYF.

This clone appeared a few times. V and J are TRBV21-1 and TRBJ1-1; the table's D call of TRBD1 was not tested on the DNA. TRBV21-1 is an annotated pseudogene. This CDR3 is 16 amino acids long. CDR3 in amino acids: CASSLTAGQENTEAFF. Here the CDR3 DNA reads TGTGCCAGCAGCCTAACCGCCGGACAGGAGAACACTGAAGCTTTCTTT.

V gene TRBV7-9 combines with J gene TRBJ2-7; 9 bases agree with TRBD1. Germline CDR1 and CDR2: SEHNR and FQNEAQ (reference sequence). The V gene end was trimmed by 4 bases and the J gene end by 3 bases; junction bases not matched to a gene: 4. The CDR3 consists of 14 residues. CDR3 DNA: TGTGCCAGCAGCTACGGGGGACAGGGCTACGAGCAGTACTTC. Encoded protein: CASSYGGQGYEQYF.

This chain connects TRBV9 to TRBJ2-1, with 13 bases fitting TRBD2. The CDR3 contains 16 residues. With 4 bases clipped from V and 8 bases from J, the junction kept 9 bases outside the gene matches. Germline assignment: CDR1 SGDLS and CDR2 YYNGEE. CDR3 amino acids: CASSPTSGRFLDEQFF. The CDR3 DNA reads as TGTGCCAGCAGCCCGACTAGCGGGAGGTTCTTGGATGAGCAGTTCTTC.

The chain uses TRBV7-9 and TRBJ2-7, with TRBD1 matching 12 bases. The V and J ends lost 1 base and 4 bases, in that order; junction bases with no gene match: 8. The CDR3 loop spans 17 amino acids. CDR1 and CDR2 from the germline V gene are SEHNR and FQNEAQ (reference sequence). The CDR3 DNA reads TGTGCCAGCAGCTTAGGGGACAGGGGGCGATCGGATTACGAGCAGTACTTC. It codes for CASSLGDRGRSDYEQYF.

The J gene is TRBJ2-3, the V gene TRBV11-2; possible D gene TRBD1, 6 bases. Trimming took off 2 bases at V and 0 bases at J, with 9 bases between the two ends. The germline CDR1 and CDR2 sequences are SGHAT and FQNNGV. This CDR3 spans 15 amino acids. The CDR3 sequence: CASSLRGFSTDTQYF. CDR3 DNA: TGTGCCAGCAGCTTAAGGGGGTTTAGCACAGATACGCAGTATTTT.

The J gene is TRBJ2-3, the V gene TRBV28, with 9 bases fitting TRBD2. This CDR3 is 18 amino acids long. V gave up 5 bases and J gave up 0 bases; unmatched junction bases: 12. The germline V gene encodes CDR1 MDHEN and CDR2 SYDVKM. CDR3 bases: TGTGCCAGCAGTCCTCTAGCGGGACTCGGCTCTAGCACAGATACGCAGTATTTT. It specifies CASSPLAGLGSSTDTQYF.

The V and J genes are TRBV4-2 and TRBJ1-4, with D perhaps TRBD1 (5 bases). V was shortened by 4 bases and J by 4 bases, with 13 bases between the two germline ends. The CDR3 runs to 15 residues. Germline CDR1 and CDR2: LGHNA and YNFKEQ. The DNA of the CDR3 is TGTGCCAGCAGCCCGACCAGGGCGGATAATGAAAAACTGTTTTTT. This encodes CASSPTRADNEKLFF.

This chain links TRBV7-3 with TRBJ2-1, with D tentatively TRBD1 (5 bases). Germline values: CDR1 SGHTA, CDR2 FQGTGA. The V end was cut by 4 bases, the J end by 9 bases, with 10 bases between. This CDR3 is 12 amino acids long. In DNA form, the CDR3 reads TGTGCCAGCAGCTCCAGGGTAGGTGAGCAGTTCTTC. This encodes CASSSRVGEQFF.

This sequence joins TRBV21-1 and TRBJ1-5. TRBV21-1 constitutes a pseudogene. The CDR3 consists of 14 residues. This CDR3 reads CASSKGRRDQPQHF. The CDR3 DNA follows: TGTGCCAGCAGCAAAGGAAGGCGGGATCAGCCCCAGCATTTT.

The J gene is TRBJ2-1, the V gene TRBV25-1; TRBD2 matches at 7 bases. The CDR3 spans 17 residues. The V gene end was trimmed by 1 base and the J gene end by 0 bases; junction bases not matched to a gene: 6. Germline values: CDR1 MGHDK, CDR2 SYGVNS. CDR3 sequence (DNA): TGTGCCAGCAGTGAATTGGCTAGCGGAAGCTCCTACAATGAGCAGTTCTTC. Translated: CASSELASGSSYNEQFF.

The genes are TRBV30 and TRBJ1-3, with TRBD1 as a possible D gene (5 bases). Trimming took off 5 bases at V and 0 bases at J, with 11 bases between the two ends. The germline V gene has CDR1 GTSNPN and CDR2 SVGIG (reference sequence). The length of the CDR3 is 14 residues. The CDR3 DNA reads TGTGCCTGGCGAAGGGGTAGCTCTGGAAACACCATATATTTT. Protein product: CAWRRGSSGNTIYF.